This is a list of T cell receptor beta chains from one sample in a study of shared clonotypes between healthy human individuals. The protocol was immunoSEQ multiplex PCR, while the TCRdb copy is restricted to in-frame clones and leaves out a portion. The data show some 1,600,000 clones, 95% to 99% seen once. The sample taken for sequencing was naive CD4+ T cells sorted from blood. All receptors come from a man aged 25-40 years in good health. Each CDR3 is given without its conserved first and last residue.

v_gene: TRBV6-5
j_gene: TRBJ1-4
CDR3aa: ASSYSGEKLF

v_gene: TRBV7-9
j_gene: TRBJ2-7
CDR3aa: AVRVGTGPYEQY

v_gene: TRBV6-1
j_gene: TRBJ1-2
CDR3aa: ASSEREQSYGYT

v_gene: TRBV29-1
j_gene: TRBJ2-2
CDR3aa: SARTGENTGELF

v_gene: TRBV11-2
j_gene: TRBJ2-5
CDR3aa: ASSLGGGNQETQY

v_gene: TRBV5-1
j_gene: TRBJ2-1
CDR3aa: ASSFSNISGRAHGEQF

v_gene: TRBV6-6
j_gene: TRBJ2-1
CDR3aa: ASSPPYNEQF

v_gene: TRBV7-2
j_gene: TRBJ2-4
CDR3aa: ASSLSVAKNIQY

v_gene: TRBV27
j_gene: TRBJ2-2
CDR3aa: ASSRSSIPGELF

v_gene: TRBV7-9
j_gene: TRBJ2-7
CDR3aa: ASSFGRGSSYEQY

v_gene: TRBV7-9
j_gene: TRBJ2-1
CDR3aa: ASSPAGSSYNEQF

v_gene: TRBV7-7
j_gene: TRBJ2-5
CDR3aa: ASSLSLRGTQY